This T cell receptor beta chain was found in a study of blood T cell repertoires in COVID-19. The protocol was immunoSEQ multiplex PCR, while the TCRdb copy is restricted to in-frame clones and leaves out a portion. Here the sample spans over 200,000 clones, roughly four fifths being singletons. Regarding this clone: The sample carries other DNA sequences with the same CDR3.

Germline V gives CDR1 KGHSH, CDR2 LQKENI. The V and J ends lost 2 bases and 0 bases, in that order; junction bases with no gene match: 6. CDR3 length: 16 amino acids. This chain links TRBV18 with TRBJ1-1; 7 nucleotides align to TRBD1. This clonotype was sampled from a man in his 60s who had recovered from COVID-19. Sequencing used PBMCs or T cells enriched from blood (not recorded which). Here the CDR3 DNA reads TGTGCCAGCTCACCAAGGCAGGGGGGAATGAACACTGAAGCTTTCTTT. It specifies CASSPRQGGMNTEAFF.